Presented here are 10 T cell receptor beta chains from one specimen sequenced in a study of blood T cell repertoires in COVID-19 (TCRdb year 2020). To prepare the library, the immunoSEQ multiplex PCR assay was applied. This immuneACCESS table, as held by TCRdb, lists in-frame sequences with V and J called but not all clones. Of the missing ones, under half trace to an unresolved V gene in checked studies; the others have no known cause. The sample has about 82,000 clones on record, almost 85% of them singletons. The ten most abundant clones make up around 7% of the sample. The sequenced sample consisted of peripheral blood. The receptors were sampled from a man aged 50-60 years with active or convalescent COVID-19.

This clone was detected once. The chain joins TRBV6-1 to TRBJ1-4; 8 positions agree with TRBD1. Germline CDR1 MNHNS, CDR2 SASEGT. After removal of 4 bases from V and 3 bases from J, the junction contained 7 bases not matched to a gene. The length of the CDR3 is 16 residues. CDR3 sequence: CASSGLSTGANEKLFF. The CDR3 DNA sequence: TGTGCCAGCAGTGGCCTATCGACAGGGGCTAATGAAAAACTGTTTTTT.

CDR3 residues: CASAAVLRGIGELFF. CDR3 DNA sequence: TGTGCCAGCGCAGCGGTCCTGCGAGGGATCGGGGAGCTGTTTTTT. This chain uses TRBV3-1 (or the pseudogene TRBV3-2) with TRBJ2-2, with D maybe TRBD2 (5 bases). The germline V gene encodes CDR1 LGHDT and CDR2 YNNKEL (reference sequence). V lost 8 bases, J lost 7 bases, and 20 bases lay in between. This CDR3 comprises 15 residues.

The gene calls are TRBV6-1 and TRBJ2-7, with 9 bases identical to TRBD2. CDR3 length: 18 amino acids. Germline CDR1 MNHNS, CDR2 SASEGT. With 4 bases clipped from V and 2 bases from J, the junction kept 15 bases outside the gene matches. CDR3 nucleotides: TGTGCCAGCAGTGCGCCGCCCGGGACTAGCCCTACCCCCTACGAGCAGTACTTC. It is translated as CASSAPPGTSPTPYEQYF.

The rearrangement joins TRBV15 to TRBJ1-5; a possible D gene is TRBD1 (6 bases). This CDR3 has 15 residues. Trimming stripped 8 bases from V and 1 base from J, with 15 bases between. The V gene's germline CDR1 is LNHNV and CDR2 YYDKDF (reference sequence). This CDR3 is CATRSRGGSNQPQHF. The CDR3 DNA reads TGTGCCACCCGGAGCAGGGGCGGGAGCAATCAGCCCCAGCATTTT.

CDR3 in amino acids: CASSSGGDLYGNTIYF. The CDR3 nucleotides read TGTGCCAGCAGTTCAGGGGGAGATTTATATGGAAACACCATATATTTT. The rearrangement links TRBV28 to TRBJ1-3, with 7 nucleotides matching TRBD1. After removal of 4 bases from V and 3 bases from J, the junction contained 9 bases not matched to a gene. The CDR3 covers 16 residues. The germline gives CDR1 MDHEN, CDR2 SYDVKM. Full variable domain (remainder filled in from reference TRBV28 and TRBJ1-3): DVKVTQSSRYLVKRTGEKVFLECVQDMDHENMFWYRQDPGLGLRLIYFSYDVKMKEKGDIPEGYSVSREKKERFSLILESASTNQTSMYLCASSSGGDLYGNTIYFGEGSWLTVV.

The chain employs TRBV5-1 and TRBJ1-3; TRBD1 matches at 7 bases. CDR3 length: 16 amino acids. Germline loops: CDR1 SGHRS, CDR2 YFSETQ. V dropped 0 bases and J dropped 4; count of bases not matched to a gene: 7. The CDR3 reads CASSLAGTALGNTIYF. DNA for the CDR3: TGCGCCAGCAGCTTGGCAGGGACAGCTTTAGGAAACACCATATATTTT.

The J gene is TRBJ1-5, the V gene TRBV28; 8 bases map to TRBD1. The CDR3 totals 14 residues. The J segment lost 6 bases and the V segment lost 5 bases, leaving 6 bases of the junction unmatched. Germline CDR1 and CDR2: MDHEN and SYDVKM. Here the CDR3 DNA reads TGTGCCAGCAGTCCGAGCAGGGGGCTTCAGCCCCAGCATTTT. It specifies CASSPSRGLQPQHF. The variable domain in full, with the rest retrieved from reference TRBV28 and TRBJ1-5, is DVKVTQSSRYLVKRTGEKVFLECVQDMDHENMFWYRQDPGLGLRLIYFSYDVKMKEKGDIPEGYSVSREKKERFSLILESASTNQTSMYLCASSPSRGLQPQHFGDGTRLSIL.

The chain combines TRBV5-1 with TRBJ1-4; D remains ambiguous. Deletions cut 1 base from V and 5 bases from J, with 6 bases between. The CDR3 is 13 residues long. The germline gives CDR1 SGHRS, CDR2 YFSETQ. DNA of the CDR3: TGCGCCAGCAGCTTGACAGTGAATGAAAAACTGTTTTTT. Amino acid sequence: CASSLTVNEKLFF.

As concerns this clone: At one of its ends the junction is not consistent with the germline gene, which may arise from a read error. V gene TRBV5-1 combines with J gene TRBJ2-3, with a possible D match to TRBD2 (5 bases). The CDR3 has 13 residues. CDR1 and CDR2 from the germline V gene are SGHRS and YFSETQ. In DNA form, the CDR3 reads TGCGCCAGCCGCTTCGAGGGTGCAGATACGCAGTATTTT. It yields the protein CASRFEGADTQYF.

In DNA, the CDR3 is TGTGCCAGCAGCTTCGGAGGGGTCGAGACCCAGTACTTC. Translating gives CASSFGGVETQYF. V and J are TRBV7-9 and TRBJ2-5; possible D gene TRBD2, 6 bases. Trimming shortened V by 3 bases and J by 5 bases, and 10 bases separated the two germline ends. Germline assignment: CDR1 SEHNR and CDR2 FQNEAQ (reference sequence). The CDR3 runs 13 residues.